This T cell receptor (beta chain) was sequenced for a study of T cells expressing NK-cell markers. Study-level background: There were seven HCMV-seropositive donors and one seronegative donor among the eight sequenced.

This CDR3 region has 15 residues. Germline CDR1 and CDR2: SQVTM and ANQGSEA. Whole-study results and caveats: Expanded NKG2C+ T cell clones had unclear HCMV specificity. Over 5 donors had dominant NKG2C+ clonotypes that comprised about 1.0-7.5% of their CD8+ T cells.

Notes on this clonotype: The antigen remains undetermined.

5'RACE template switching with UMIs generated TCR beta cDNA. No DNA is given; TCRdb re-called the 5' RACE reads and lists each CDR3 protein once. The sample has about 260,000 distinct CDR3 sequences. This chain joins TRBV29-1 and TRBJ2-1; TCRdb names TRBD2, which stays unverified in the absence of DNA. This clonotype originated in a woman between 18 and 69 years old in good health. The specimen was blood T cells: a sorted CD56 or NKG2C T cell subset, CD4+ or CD8+ T cells, or bulk PBMC T cells (not recorded which). CDR3: CSVGKLLAGVDEQFF.